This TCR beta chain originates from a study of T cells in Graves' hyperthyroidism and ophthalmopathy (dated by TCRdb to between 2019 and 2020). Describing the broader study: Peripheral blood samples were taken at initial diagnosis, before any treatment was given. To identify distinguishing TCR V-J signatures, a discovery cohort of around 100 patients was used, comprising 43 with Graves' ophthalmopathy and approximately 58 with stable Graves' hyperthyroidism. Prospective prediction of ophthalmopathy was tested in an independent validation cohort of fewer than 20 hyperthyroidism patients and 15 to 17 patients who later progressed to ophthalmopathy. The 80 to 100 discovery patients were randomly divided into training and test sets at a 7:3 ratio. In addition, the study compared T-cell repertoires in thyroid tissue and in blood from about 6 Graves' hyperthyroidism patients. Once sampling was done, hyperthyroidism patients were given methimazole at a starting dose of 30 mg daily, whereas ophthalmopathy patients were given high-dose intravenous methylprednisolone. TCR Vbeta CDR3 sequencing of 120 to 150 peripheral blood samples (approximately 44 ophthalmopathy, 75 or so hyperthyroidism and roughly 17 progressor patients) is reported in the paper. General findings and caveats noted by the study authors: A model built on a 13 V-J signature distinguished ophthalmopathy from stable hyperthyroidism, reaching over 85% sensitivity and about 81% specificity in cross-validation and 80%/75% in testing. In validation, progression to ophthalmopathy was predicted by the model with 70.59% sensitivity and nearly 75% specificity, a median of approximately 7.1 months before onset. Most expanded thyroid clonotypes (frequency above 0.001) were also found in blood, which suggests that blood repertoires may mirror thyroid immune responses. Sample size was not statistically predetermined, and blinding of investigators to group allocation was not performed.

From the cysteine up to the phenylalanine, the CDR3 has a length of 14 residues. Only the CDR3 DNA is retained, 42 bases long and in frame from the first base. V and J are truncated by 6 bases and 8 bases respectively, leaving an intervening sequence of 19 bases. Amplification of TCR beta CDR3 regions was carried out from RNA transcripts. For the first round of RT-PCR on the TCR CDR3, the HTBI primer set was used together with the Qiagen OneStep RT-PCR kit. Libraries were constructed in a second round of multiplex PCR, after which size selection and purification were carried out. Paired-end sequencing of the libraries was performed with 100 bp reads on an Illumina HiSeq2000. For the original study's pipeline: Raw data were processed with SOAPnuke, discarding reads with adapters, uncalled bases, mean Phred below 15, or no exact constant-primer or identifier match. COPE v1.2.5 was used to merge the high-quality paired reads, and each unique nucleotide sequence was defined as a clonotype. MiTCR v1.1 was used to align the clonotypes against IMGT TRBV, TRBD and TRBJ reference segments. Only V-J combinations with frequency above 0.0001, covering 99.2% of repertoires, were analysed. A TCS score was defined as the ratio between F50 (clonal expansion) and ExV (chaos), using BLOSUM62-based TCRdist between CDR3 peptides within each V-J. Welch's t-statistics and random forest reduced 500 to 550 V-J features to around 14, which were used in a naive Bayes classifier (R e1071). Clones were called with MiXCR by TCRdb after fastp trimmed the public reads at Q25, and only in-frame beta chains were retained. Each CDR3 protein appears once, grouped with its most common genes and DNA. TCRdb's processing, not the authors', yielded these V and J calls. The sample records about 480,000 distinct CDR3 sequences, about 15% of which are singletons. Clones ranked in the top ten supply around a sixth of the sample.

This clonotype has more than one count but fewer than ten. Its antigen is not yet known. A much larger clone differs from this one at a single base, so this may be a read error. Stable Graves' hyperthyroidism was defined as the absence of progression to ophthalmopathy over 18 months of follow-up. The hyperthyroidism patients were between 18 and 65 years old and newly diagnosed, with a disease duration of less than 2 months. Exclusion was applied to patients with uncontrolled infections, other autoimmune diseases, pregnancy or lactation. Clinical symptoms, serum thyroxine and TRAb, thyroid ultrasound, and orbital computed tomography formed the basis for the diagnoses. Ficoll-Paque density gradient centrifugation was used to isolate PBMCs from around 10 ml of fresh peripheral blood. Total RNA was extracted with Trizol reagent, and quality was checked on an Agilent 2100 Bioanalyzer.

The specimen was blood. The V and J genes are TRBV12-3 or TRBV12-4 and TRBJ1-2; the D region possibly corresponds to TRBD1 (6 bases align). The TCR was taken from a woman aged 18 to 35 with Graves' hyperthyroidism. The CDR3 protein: CASSYQGLEEGYTF. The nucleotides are TGTGCCAGCAGCTACCAGGGGCTGGAGGAAGGCTACACCTTC.